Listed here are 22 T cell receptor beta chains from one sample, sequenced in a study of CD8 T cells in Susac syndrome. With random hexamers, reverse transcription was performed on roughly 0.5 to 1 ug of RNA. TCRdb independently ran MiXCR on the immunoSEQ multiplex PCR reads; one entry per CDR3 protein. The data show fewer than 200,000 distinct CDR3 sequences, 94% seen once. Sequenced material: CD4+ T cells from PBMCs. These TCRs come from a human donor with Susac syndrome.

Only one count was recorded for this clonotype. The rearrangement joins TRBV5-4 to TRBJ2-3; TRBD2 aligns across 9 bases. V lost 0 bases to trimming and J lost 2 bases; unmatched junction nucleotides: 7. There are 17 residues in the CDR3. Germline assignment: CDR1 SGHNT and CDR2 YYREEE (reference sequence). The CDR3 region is CASSLGFSGGSTDTQYF. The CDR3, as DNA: TGTGCCAGCAGCTTGGGGTTTAGCGGGGGATCCACAGATACGCAGTATTTT.

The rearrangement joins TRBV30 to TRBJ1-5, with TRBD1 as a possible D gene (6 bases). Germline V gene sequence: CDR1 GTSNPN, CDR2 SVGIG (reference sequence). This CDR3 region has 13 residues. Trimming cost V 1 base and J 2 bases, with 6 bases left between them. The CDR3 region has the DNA TGTGCCTGGAGTGACAGGGGCAATCAGCCCCAGCATTTT. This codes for CAWSDRGNQPQHF.

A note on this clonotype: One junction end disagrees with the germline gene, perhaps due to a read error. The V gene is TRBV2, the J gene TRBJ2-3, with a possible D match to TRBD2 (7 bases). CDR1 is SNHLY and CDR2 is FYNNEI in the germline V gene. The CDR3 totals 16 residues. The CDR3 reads CAISGAAGAFTDTQYF. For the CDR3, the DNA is TGTGCCATCAGTGGGGCGGCGGGGGCCTTCACAGATACGCAGTATTTT.

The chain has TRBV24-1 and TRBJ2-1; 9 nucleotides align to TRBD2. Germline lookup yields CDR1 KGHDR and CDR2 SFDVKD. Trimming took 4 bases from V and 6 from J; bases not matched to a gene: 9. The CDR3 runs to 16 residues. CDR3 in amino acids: CATSDPGTSSPNEQFF. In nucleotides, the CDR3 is TGTGCCACCAGTGACCCCGGGACTAGCTCCCCCAATGAGCAGTTCTTC.

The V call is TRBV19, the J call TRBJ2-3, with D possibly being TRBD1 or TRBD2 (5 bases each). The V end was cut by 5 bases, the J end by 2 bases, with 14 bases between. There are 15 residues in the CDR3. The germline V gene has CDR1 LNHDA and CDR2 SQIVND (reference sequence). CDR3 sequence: CASSPGTRDTDTQYF. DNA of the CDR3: TGTGCCAGTAGTCCCGGGACGCGAGACACAGATACGCAGTATTTT.

This CDR3 is CASSLTRGQGTEAFF. Here the CDR3 DNA reads TGTGCCAGCAGCTTGACGCGGGGGCAGGGAACTGAAGCTTTCTTT. V and J are TRBV5-5 and TRBJ1-1, with D possibly being TRBD1 (6 bases). V lost 1 base, J lost 5 bases, and 15 bases lay in between. Germline assignment: CDR1 SGHKS and CDR2 YYEKEE (reference sequence). The CDR3 totals 15 residues.

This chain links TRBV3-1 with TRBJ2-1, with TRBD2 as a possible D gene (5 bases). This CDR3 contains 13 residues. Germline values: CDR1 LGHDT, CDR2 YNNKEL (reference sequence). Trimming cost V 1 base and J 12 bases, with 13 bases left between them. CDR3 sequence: CASSQGALGGQFF. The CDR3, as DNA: TGTGCCAGCAGCCAAGGTGCCCTAGGAGGGCAGTTCTTC.

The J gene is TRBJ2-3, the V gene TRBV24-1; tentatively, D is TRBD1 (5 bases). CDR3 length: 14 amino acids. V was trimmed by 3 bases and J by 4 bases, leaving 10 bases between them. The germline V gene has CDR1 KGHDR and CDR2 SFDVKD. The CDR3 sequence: CATSDTRGADTQYF. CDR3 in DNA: TGTGCCACCAGTGATACAAGGGGCGCAGATACGCAGTATTTT.

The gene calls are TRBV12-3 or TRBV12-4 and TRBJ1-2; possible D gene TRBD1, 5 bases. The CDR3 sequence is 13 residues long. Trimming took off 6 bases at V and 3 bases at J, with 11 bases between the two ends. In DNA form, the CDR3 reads TGTGCCAGCAGCCGACAGCTCTACTATGGCTACACCTTC. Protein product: CASSRQLYYGYTF.

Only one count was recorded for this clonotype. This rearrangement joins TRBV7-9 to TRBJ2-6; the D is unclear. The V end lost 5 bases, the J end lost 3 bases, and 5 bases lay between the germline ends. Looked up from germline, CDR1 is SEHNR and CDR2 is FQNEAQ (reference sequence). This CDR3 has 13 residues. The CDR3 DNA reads TGTGCCAGCAGCAACCATGGGGCCAACGTCCTGACTTTC. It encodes CASSNHGANVLTF.

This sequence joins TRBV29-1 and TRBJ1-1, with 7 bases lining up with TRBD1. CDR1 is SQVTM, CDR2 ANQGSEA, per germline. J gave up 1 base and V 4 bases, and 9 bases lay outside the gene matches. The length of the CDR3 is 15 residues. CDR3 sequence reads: CSVASGQRKNTEAFF. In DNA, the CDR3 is TGCAGCGTTGCCTCGGGACAGCGGAAGAACACTGAAGCTTTCTTT. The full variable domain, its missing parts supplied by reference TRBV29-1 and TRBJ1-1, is SAVISQKPSRDICQRGTSLTIQCQVDSQVTMMFWYRQQPGQSLTLIATANQGSEATYESGFVIDKFPISRPNLTFSTLTVSNMSPEDSSIYLCSVASGQRKNTEAFFGQGTRLTVV.

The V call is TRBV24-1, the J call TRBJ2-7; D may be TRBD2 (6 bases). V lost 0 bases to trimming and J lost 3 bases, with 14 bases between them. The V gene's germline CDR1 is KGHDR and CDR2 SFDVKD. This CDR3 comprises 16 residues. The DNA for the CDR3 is TGTGCCACCAGTGATTTGATCAGCGGGCAGCACTACGAGCAGTACTTC. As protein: CATSDLISGQHYEQYF.

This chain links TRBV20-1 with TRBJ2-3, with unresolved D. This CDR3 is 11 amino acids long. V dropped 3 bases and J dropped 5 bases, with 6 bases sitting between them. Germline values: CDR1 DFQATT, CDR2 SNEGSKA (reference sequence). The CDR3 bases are TGCAGTGCTAGGCCGGAAGATACGCAGTATTTT. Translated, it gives CSARPEDTQYF.

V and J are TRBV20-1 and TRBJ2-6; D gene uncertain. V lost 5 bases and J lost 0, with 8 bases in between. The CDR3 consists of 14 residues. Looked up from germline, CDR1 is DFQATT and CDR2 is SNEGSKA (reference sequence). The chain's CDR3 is CSAPTDSGANVLTF. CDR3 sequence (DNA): TGCAGTGCTCCCACAGACTCTGGGGCCAACGTCCTGACTTTC.

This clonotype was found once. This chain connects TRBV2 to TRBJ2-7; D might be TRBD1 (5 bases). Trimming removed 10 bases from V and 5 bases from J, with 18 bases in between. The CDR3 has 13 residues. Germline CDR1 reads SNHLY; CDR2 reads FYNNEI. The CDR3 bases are TGTGCCATCGCGACCACAGGACGAAACGAGCAGTACTTC. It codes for CAIATTGRNEQYF.

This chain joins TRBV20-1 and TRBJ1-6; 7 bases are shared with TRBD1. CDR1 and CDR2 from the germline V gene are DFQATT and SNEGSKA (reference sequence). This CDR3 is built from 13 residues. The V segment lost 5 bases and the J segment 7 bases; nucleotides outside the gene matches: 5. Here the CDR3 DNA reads TGCAGTGCTCGGGACAGCTCAAATTCACCCCTCCACTTT. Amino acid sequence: CSARDSSNSPLHF.

CDR3 amino acids: CASSPNPPKTSGGARETQYF. DNA for the CDR3: TGCGCCAGCAGCCCCAATCCCCCAAAGACTAGCGGGGGGGCCAGAGAGACCCAGTACTTC. This chain joins TRBV4-1 and TRBJ2-5; the match to TRBD2 covers 14 bases. The length of the CDR3 is 20 residues. With V trimmed by 4 bases and J by 4 bases, 17 bases remained unmatched. In germline, CDR1 is MGHRA, CDR2 YSYEKL.

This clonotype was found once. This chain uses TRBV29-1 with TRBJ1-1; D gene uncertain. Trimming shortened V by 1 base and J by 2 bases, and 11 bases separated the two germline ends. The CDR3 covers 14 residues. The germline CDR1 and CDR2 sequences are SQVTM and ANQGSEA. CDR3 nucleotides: TGCAGCGTTGAAGTAGGGAAAGGTAACACTGAAGCTTTCTTT. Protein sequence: CSVEVGKGNTEAFF.

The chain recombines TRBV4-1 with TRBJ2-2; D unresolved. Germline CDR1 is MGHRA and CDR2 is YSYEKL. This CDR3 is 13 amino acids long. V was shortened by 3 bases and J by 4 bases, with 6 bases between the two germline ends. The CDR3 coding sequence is TGCGCCAGCAGCCAGGATTCCACCGGGGAGCTGTTTTTT. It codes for CASSQDSTGELFF.

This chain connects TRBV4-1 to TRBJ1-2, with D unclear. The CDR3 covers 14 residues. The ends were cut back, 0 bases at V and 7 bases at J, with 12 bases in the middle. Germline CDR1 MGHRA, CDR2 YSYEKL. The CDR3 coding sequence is TGCGCCAGCAGCCAAGATGGTACTTGGAGTGGCTACACCTTC. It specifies CASSQDGTWSGYTF.

The CDR3, as DNA: TGCAGCGTCTTCCAGGGGGAAAAAGCTTTCTTT. It translates to CSVFQGEKAFF. This chain connects TRBV29-1 to TRBJ1-1, with 7 nucleotides matching TRBD1. With 6 bases clipped from V and 9 bases from J, the junction kept 7 bases outside the gene matches. Germline V gene lookup returns CDR1 SQVTM and CDR2 ANQGSEA. The CDR3 covers 11 residues. Using reference TRBV29-1 and TRBJ1-1 for the parts outside the CDR3, the full variable domain is SAVISQKPSRDICQRGTSLTIQCQVDSQVTMMFWYRQQPGQSLTLIATANQGSEATYESGFVIDKFPISRPNLTFSTLTVSNMSPEDSSIYLCSVFQGEKAFFGQGTRLTVV.

The CDR3 nucleotides are TGCAGTGCTAGTCACGGACTAGCGGGGGACGAAGAGACCCAGTACTTC. Protein sequence: CSASHGLAGDEETQYF. V usage is TRBV20-1 and J usage is TRBJ2-5, with TRBD2 matching 13 bases. Germline V gene sequence: CDR1 DFQATT, CDR2 SNEGSKA (reference sequence). V lost 3 bases to trimming and J lost 3 bases; unmatched junction nucleotides: 7. The CDR3 sequence is 16 residues long.